The text below deals with one T cell receptor (beta chain). CDR3 length: 15 amino acids. Per germline, CDR1 KGHSH and CDR2 LQKENI. Trimming cost V 2 bases and J 3 bases; bases outside gene matches: 6. This record comes from a study of blood T cell repertoires in COVID-19. Background on the study: Material from acute and convalescent COVID-19 was sourced from the United States, Italy and Spain. T cells, B-cell-depleted T cells, or PBMCs supplied cDNA or gDNA.

Participants came from about two dozen US areas, aged roughly 18 to 90 years. Either two negative PCRs, clearance, or symptom resolution qualified Cohort 3 donors as recovered. Sequenced by immunoSEQ multiplex PCR; TCRdb stores in-frame clones only, minus some. The sample carries fewer than 400,000 clones, roughly 89% recorded once. The chain recombines TRBV18 with TRBJ1-1; 7 positions match TRBD1. Sequencing input: PBMCs or T cells enriched from blood (not recorded which). The source is a woman aged 25 to 39 who had recovered from COVID-19. In DNA, the CDR3 is TGTGCCAGCTCACCAGTAGGCAGGGGGTACACTGAAGCTTTCTTT. Its translation is CASSPVGRGYTEAFF.